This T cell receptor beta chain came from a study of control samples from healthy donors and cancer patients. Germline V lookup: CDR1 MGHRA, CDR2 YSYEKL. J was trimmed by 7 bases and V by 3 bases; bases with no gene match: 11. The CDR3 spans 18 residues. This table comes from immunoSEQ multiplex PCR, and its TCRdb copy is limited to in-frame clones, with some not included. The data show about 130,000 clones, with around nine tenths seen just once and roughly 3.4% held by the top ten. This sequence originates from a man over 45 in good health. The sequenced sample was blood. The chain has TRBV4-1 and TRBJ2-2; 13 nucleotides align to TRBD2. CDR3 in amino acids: CASSQLLTSGGPGGELFF. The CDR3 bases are TGCGCCAGCAGCCAGCTATTGACTAGCGGGGGGCCCGGCGGGGAGCTGTTTTTT.